Sequencing of this T cell receptor (beta chain) was carried out in a study of CD8 T cells in ankylosing spondylitis. General study results and limits: For ankylosing spondylitis blood, a TCR beta motif of fewer than 10 highly homologous variants appeared characteristic. As reported, disease-linked clones showed significant enrichment in matched ankylosing spondylitis synovial fluid.

As for this clonotype: Its cognate antigen is unknown.

Quantitative barcoded 5'-RACE was used to prepare TCR beta libraries. From the 5' RACE reads, TCRdb called clonotypes with MiXCR, one entry per CDR3 protein. In the table there are about 750,000 distinct CDR3 sequences, around 19% of which are singletons. V was trimmed by 2 bases and J by 0 bases, leaving 10 bases between them. The germline gives CDR1 KGHDR, CDR2 SFDVKD. This CDR3 is built from 16 residues. The sample taken for sequencing was blood, either unsorted or a sorted T cell fraction (not recorded which). The chain couples TRBV24-1 to TRBJ2-1, with unresolved D. This TCR derives from a male donor with ankylosing spondylitis. In nucleotides, the CDR3 is TGTGCCACCAGTGATTCAACAACGAGCTCCTACAATGAGCAGTTCTTC. Residues: CATSDSTTSSYNEQFF.